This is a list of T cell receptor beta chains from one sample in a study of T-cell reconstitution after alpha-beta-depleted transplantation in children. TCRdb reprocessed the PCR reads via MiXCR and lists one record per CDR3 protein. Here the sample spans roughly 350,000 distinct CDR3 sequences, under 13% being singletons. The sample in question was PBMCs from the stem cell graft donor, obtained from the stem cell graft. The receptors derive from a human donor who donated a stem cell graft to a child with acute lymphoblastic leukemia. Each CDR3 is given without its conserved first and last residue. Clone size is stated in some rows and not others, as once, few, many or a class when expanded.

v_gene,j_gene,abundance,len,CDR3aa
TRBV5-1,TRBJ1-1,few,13,ASSLAPGRNTEAF
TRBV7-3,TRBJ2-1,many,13,ASSSTGPSYNEQF
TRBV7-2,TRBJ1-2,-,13,ASSAGTGLNYGYT
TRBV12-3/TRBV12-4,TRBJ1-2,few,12,ASSLALEGHGYT
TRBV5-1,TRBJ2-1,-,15,ASSLGGGGSSYNEQF
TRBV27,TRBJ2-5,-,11,ASSLLARETQY
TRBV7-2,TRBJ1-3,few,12,ASSLGVVGNTIY
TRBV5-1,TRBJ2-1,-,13,ASSLTSGMGNERF
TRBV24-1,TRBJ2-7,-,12,ATSRDRNSYEQY
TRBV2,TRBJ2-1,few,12,ASSDDLAWDEQF
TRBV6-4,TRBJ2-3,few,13,ASSLTSGTADTQY
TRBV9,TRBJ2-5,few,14,ASSVALAAGEETQY
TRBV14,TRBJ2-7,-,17,ASSSTGGQGAQYFYEQY
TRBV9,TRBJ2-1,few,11,ASSFGLRDEQF
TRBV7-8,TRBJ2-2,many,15,ASSFPPGRRDTGELF
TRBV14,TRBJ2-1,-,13,ASSLRTGGMDEQF
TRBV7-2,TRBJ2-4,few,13,ASSLEGTVVNIQY
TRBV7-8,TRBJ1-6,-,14,ASSSIASRGYSPLH
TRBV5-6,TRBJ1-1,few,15,ASSFSRIRQGLSEAF
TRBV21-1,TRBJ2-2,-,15,ASSKMGTSGSTGELF
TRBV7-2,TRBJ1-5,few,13,ASSLVATSNQPQH
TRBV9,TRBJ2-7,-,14,ASSVVPPTSLYEQY
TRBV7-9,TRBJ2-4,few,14,ASSPPVWRENYIQY
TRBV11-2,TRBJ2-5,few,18,ASSLPGGLAGGLYQETQY
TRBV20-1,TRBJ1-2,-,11,SAREPGNYGYT
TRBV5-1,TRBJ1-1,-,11,ASSPELSTEAF
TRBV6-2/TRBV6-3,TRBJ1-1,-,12,ASSFGRLGTEAF
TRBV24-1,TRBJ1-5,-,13,ATSDPDSYNQPQH
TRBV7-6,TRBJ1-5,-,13,ASSSQPGPNQPQH
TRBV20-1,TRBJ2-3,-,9,SARPPDTQY
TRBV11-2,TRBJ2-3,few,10,ASSRYGDTQY
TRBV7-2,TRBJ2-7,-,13,ASSATGTGVDEQY
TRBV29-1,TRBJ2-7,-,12,SGVNRGGTYEQY
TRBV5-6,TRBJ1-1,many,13,ASSLPTGVYTEAF
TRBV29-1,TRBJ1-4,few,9,SAQDNEKLF
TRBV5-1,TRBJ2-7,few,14,ASSSASGRAFYEQY
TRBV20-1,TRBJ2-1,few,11,SATGQGENEQF
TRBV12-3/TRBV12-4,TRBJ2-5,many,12,ASSLRQAQETQY
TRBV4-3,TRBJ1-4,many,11,ASSAEGNEKLF
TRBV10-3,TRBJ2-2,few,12,ASQAGAVTGELF
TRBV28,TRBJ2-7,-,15,ASSSGTSGRGAYEQY
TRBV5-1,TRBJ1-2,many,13,ASSLQGDRGPGYT
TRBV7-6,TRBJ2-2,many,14,ASSSPGQANTGELF
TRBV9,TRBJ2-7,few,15,ASSVGLAGHLSYEQY
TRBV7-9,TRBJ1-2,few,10,ASSPGFSGYT
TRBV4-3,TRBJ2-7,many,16,ASSQDLPGGLNLHEQY
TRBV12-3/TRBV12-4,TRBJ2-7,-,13,ASSPLAGQSYEQY
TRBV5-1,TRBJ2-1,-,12,ASSWDRHYNEQF
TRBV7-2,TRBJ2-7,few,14,ASSPQAGQGRHEQY
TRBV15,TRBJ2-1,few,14,ATSTGGQGLRNEQF
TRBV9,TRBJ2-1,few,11,ASSAPGRNEQF
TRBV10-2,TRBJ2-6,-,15,ASKGRQGASGANVLT